This passage covers 3 T cell receptor beta chains from one sample sequenced in a study of T cells after yellow fever vaccination. TCRdb re-analysed the 5' RACE reads in MiXCR, keeping a single row per CDR3 protein. Among about 68,000 distinct CDR3 sequences, 6.5% were seen once, and the ten largest hold around a third. The starting material was CD8+ T cells sorted from PBMCs, obtained roughly 47 days after the first yellow fever vaccination. Receptor source: a young man who received the YFV17D yellow fever vaccine.

The CDR3 DNA sequence: TGTGCCATCAGCGAGGGAGGGGTGGGCAATCAGCCCCAGCATTTT. Its protein is CAISEGGVGNQPQHF. The chain joins TRBV10-3 to TRBJ1-5; D may be TRBD1 (5 bases). This CDR3 is 15 amino acids long. Per the germline V gene, CDR1 is ENHRY and CDR2 is SYGVKD. V was cut by 6 bases and J by 2 bases, with 14 bases left in between.

This clonotype was seen many times. J is TRBJ2-2 and V is TRBV4-3; tentatively, D is TRBD1 or TRBD2 (5 bases each). The germline CDR1 and CDR2 sequences are LGHNA and YSLEER. There are 17 residues in the CDR3. V dropped 4 bases and J dropped 0 bases, with 15 bases sitting between them. CDR3 nucleotides: TGCGCCAGCAGCCGCTATCAACGGGGCCCGAACACCGGGGAGCTGTTTTTT. Translation gives CASSRYQRGPNTGELFF.

This clonotype appeared many times. This chain joins TRBV29-1 and TRBJ2-3; D may correspond to TRBD1 or TRBD2 (6 bases each). This CDR3 is built from 15 residues. Germline CDR1 SQVTM, CDR2 ANQGSEA. V lost 2 bases to trimming and J lost 4 bases, with 16 bases between them. The CDR3 reads CSVELPQGRSDTQYF. For the CDR3, the DNA is TGCAGCGTTGAATTACCCCAGGGGAGGTCAGATACGCAGTATTTT.